These T cell receptor beta chains were read from a single sample in a study of radiotherapy plus CTLA-4 blockade in lung cancer. Using immunoSEQ multiplex PCR, the repertoire was profiled, and TCRdb retains in-frame clones only, with some absent. The sample shows around 110,000 clones, about nine tenths of them seen only once. This specimen was peripheral blood, taken from a patient treated with radiotherapy plus ipilimumab. Every receptor here comes from a human donor with non-small cell lung cancer that progressed on radiotherapy plus ipilimumab. Each CDR3 is given with its conserved first and last residue. The D gene is left open where the match is weak. Some rows mark clone size as missing; the rest say once, few, many or name a class of expanded clone.

DNA,CDR3,size,V,D,J,length
TGTGCCAGTAGTATGCGGTTCGGAGGGGGGGAAAAACTGTTTTTT,CASSMRFGGGEKLFF,NA,TRBV19,NA,TRBJ1-4,15
TGTGCCAGCAGTTACTCGACACAGGGATTTCGTGGCTACACCTTC,CASSYSTQGFRGYTF,NA,TRBV6-5,NA,TRBJ1-2,15
TGTGCCAGCTCACCACCAGGGGCCCTTAACGAGCAGTACTTC,CASSPPGALNEQYF,NA,TRBV18,NA,TRBJ2-7,14
TGTGCCAGCAGCAGGGAGCGGAGGTGGGAGCAGTTCTTC,CASSRERRWEQFF,NA,TRBV21-1,NA,TRBJ2-1,13
TGTGCCAGCTATAGTGGGGTACAGCCCCAGCATTTT,CASYSGVQPQHF,NA,TRBV11-3,NA,TRBJ1-5,12
TGTGCCAGTATGGGGGGTTACAATGAGCAGTTCTTC,CASMGGYNEQFF,NA,TRBV19,NA,TRBJ2-1,12
TGTGCCACCAGCAGAGATCCGGGACTAGCCTACGAGCAGTACTTC,CATSRDPGLAYEQYF,NA,TRBV15,TRBD2,TRBJ2-7,15
TGTGCCAGCAGCGTAGGGGGGACAGGACAGCCCCAGCATTTT,CASSVGGTGQPQHF,once,TRBV9,TRBD1,TRBJ1-5,14
TGTGCTACCTCCTCGGAGGGGGAGACCCAGTACTTC,CATSSEGETQYF,NA,TRBV12-5,NA,TRBJ2-5,12
TGTGCCAGCAGCGTAGGGACTAGCGGGACTGTGCAGTACTTC,CASSVGTSGTVQYF,NA,TRBV9,TRBD2,TRBJ2-7,14
TGCGCCAGCAGCTTAAGCCACTCCGAAGCTTTCTTT,CASSLSHSEAFF,once,TRBV5-1,NA,TRBJ1-1,12
TGCGCCAGCAGTGAATGGACTCTCGGTACCTACAATGAGCAGTTCTTC,CASSEWTLGTYNEQFF,NA,TRBV10-1,NA,TRBJ2-1,16
TGTGCCTGGAGTCCCCCCCTTAACTATGGCTACACCTTC,CAWSPPLNYGYTF,once,TRBV30,NA,TRBJ1-2,13
TGTGCCAGCAGACCTGGGACCCACACAGATACGCAGTATTTT,CASRPGTHTDTQYF,NA,TRBV2,NA,TRBJ2-3,14
TGTGCCAGCAGCTTAGAGGGACAGGTCGGAGAGACCCAGTACTTC,CASSLEGQVGETQYF,NA,TRBV7-8,TRBD1,TRBJ2-5,15
TGTGCCAGCAGCTTAACCCACAACACAGGGGCCCTCACAGATACGCAGTATTTT,CASSLTHNTGALTDTQYF,NA,TRBV7-3,TRBD1,TRBJ2-3,18
TGCGCCAGCAGCCCGCTGACAGGCCCCTCTGGAAACACCATATATTTT,CASSPLTGPSGNTIYF,once,TRBV4-1,NA,TRBJ1-3,16
TGTGCCAGCAGCTTAGCACTAGTGTTCAATCAGCCCCAGCATTTT,CASSLALVFNQPQHF,NA,TRBV7-2,NA,TRBJ1-5,15
TGCGCCAGCAGCCCCTCCGGGTCCACAGATACGCAGTATTTT,CASSPSGSTDTQYF,NA,TRBV5-1,NA,TRBJ2-3,14
TGCGCCAGCAGCCCGGGACAGAGCAATCAGCCCCAGCATTTT,CASSPGQSNQPQHF,NA,TRBV5-1,TRBD1,TRBJ1-5,14
TGTGCCAGTAGTATGATTGGTTCAACTAATGAAAAACTGTTTTTT,CASSMIGSTNEKLFF,few,TRBV19,NA,TRBJ1-4,15
TGTGCCAGCAGCTTGGACAGCTATGGCTACACCTTC,CASSLDSYGYTF,once,TRBV5-4,NA,TRBJ1-2,12
TGCGCCAGCAGCTTGGTGGGAGCAGGGACCGAGCAGTACTTC,CASSLVGAGTEQYF,NA,TRBV5-1,NA,TRBJ2-7,14
TGTGCCAGCAGTGAAGGAGACGGAAGCAATCAGCCCCAGCATTTT,CASSEGDGSNQPQHF,NA,TRBV6-1,NA,TRBJ1-5,15
TGTGCCAGCAGTCGAGGCGGGGAGCTGTTTTTT,CASSRGGELFF,NA,TRBV6-1,NA,TRBJ2-2,11
TGCGCCAGCAGCTTGGCCCCCCGGGACAATCTGGAGACCCAGTACTTC,CASSLAPRDNLETQYF,NA,TRBV5-1,NA,TRBJ2-5,16
TGTGCCAGCAGCCAATTTGGGGCAGGGACCTACGAGCAGTACTTC,CASSQFGAGTYEQYF,NA,TRBV14,NA,TRBJ2-7,15
TGTGCCAGCTCTCAAGGGGGAGGGACTGAAGCTTTCTTT,CASSQGGGTEAFF,NA,TRBV6-1,NA,TRBJ1-1,13
TGTGCCAGCAGCCCCACAGGCTGGGTAGTCGAGCAGTACTTC,CASSPTGWVVEQYF,NA,TRBV5-5,NA,TRBJ2-7,14
TGTGCCAGTAGTATTGCCGCGGGGTACAATGAGCAGTTCTTC,CASSIAAGYNEQFF,NA,TRBV19,NA,TRBJ2-1,14
TGTGCCAGCAGCTTGGATCCTGGGGGAACAGATACGCAGTATTTT,CASSLDPGGTDTQYF,NA,TRBV5-4,NA,TRBJ2-3,15
TGTGCCAGCAGCCAGCGGGCCAATCAGCCCCAGCATTTT,CASSQRANQPQHF,NA,TRBV14,NA,TRBJ1-5,13
TGTGCCAGTAGTATTCAGCGGGGTTGGGATACGCAGTATTTT,CASSIQRGWDTQYF,NA,TRBV19,TRBD2,TRBJ2-3,14
TGTGCCAGCAGCCCGGCCCCCGACTACTCCTACGAGCAGTACTTC,CASSPAPDYSYEQYF,NA,TRBV9,NA,TRBJ2-7,15
TGTGCCAGCAGCCGCGACTCGCCGTTTGGCACAGATACGCAGTATTTT,CASSRDSPFGTDTQYF,NA,TRBV7-9,NA,TRBJ2-3,16
TGTGCCAGCAGCCCGGGACAGGGTGACACCGGGGAGCTGTTTTTT,CASSPGQGDTGELFF,NA,TRBV5-8,TRBD1,TRBJ2-2,15
TGTGCCAGCAGCGAGGGGACCGGGACAATCTACGAGCAGTACTTC,CASSEGTGTIYEQYF,once,TRBV9,NA,TRBJ2-7,15
TGTGCCAGCAGCCCGTCTCAAGATACGCAGTATTTT,CASSPSQDTQYF,NA,TRBV5-4,NA,TRBJ2-3,12
TGTGCCATCAGCAGGGTTAGCTCCTACGAGCAGTACTTC,CAISRVSSYEQYF,NA,TRBV10-3,NA,TRBJ2-7,13
TGCAGCGTGACCCTCAATGAGCAGTTCTTC,CSVTLNEQFF,NA,TRBV29-1,NA,TRBJ2-1,10
TGTGCCAGCTCACCTCTTGACAGGGAAGTAGCCGGGGAGCTGTTTTTT,CASSPLDREVAGELFF,NA,TRBV18,TRBD1,TRBJ2-2,16
TGTGCCAGCAGCGCCTACCGGGACAGCCTTGATATAAACACCATATATTTT,CASSAYRDSLDINTIYF,NA,TRBV9,TRBD1,TRBJ1-3,17
TGTGCCAGCAGCTTAAGTCAGGGTGCGACTGGGCAGCCCCAGCATTTT,CASSLSQGATGQPQHF,NA,TRBV7-8,NA,TRBJ1-5,16
TGTGCCAGTAAGGCCACAGGGCTGAACACCGGGGAGCTGTTTTTT,CASKATGLNTGELFF,NA,TRBV19,NA,TRBJ2-2,15
TGTGCCAGTTCACCCCTGGGGCGGGAGTCCGAGCAGTACTTC,CASSPLGRESEQYF,few,TRBV18,TRBD2,TRBJ2-7,14
TGTGCCTGGAGTACGGGACTAGCGGGACCTCAGTTCTTC,CAWSTGLAGPQFF,NA,TRBV30,TRBD2,TRBJ2-1,13
TGTGCCAGCAGTTTGGGTAGCGGGATGGCGGGTGTTGAGCAGTACTTC,CASSLGSGMAGVEQYF,NA,TRBV6-6,TRBD2,TRBJ2-7,16
TGTGCCAGCAGCCCAGGGGGGGGACCTAGCACAGATACGCAGTATTTT,CASSPGGGPSTDTQYF,few,TRBV27,NA,TRBJ2-3,16
TGTGCCAGCAGCCCCCGAGAGCTGCAGGTGTCGGGGCCCCAGCATTTT,CASSPRELQVSGPQHF,NA,TRBV5-5,NA,TRBJ1-5,16
TGTGCCAGCAGCTCCCCGCTAGCGGGGAACACCGGGGAGCTGTTTTTT,CASSSPLAGNTGELFF,NA,TRBV7-3,TRBD2,TRBJ2-2,16
TGTGCCAGCTCACCGGGGCTGGGACAGATGAACACTGAAGCTTTCTTT,CASSPGLGQMNTEAFF,NA,TRBV18,TRBD1,TRBJ1-1,16
TGTGCCAGCAGCTTACGTCGAGGTAATGAAAAACTGTTTTTT,CASSLRRGNEKLFF,NA,TRBV5-6,NA,TRBJ1-4,14
TGTGCCAGCAGCCATGGACAGGTTTTCCATGAGCAGTTCTTC,CASSHGQVFHEQFF,NA,TRBV14,TRBD1,TRBJ2-1,14
TGTGCCAGCAGTTCTGCCCGGGCTAATGAAAAACTGTTTTTT,CASSSARANEKLFF,NA,TRBV6-5,NA,TRBJ1-4,14